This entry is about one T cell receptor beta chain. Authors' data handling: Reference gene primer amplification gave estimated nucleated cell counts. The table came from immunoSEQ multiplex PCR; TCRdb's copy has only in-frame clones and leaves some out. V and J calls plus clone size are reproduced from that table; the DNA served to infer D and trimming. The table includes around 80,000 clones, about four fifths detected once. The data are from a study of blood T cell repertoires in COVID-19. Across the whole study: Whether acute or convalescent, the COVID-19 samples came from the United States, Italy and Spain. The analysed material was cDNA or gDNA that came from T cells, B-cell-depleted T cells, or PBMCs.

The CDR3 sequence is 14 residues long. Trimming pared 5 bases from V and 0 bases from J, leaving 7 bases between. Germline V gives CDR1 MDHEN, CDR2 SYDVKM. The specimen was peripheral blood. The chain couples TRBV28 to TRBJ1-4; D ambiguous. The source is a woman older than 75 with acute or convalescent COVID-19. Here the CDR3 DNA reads TGTGCCAGCAGTCCTAGTACAACTAATGAAAAACTGTTTTTT. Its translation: CASSPSTTNEKLFF.